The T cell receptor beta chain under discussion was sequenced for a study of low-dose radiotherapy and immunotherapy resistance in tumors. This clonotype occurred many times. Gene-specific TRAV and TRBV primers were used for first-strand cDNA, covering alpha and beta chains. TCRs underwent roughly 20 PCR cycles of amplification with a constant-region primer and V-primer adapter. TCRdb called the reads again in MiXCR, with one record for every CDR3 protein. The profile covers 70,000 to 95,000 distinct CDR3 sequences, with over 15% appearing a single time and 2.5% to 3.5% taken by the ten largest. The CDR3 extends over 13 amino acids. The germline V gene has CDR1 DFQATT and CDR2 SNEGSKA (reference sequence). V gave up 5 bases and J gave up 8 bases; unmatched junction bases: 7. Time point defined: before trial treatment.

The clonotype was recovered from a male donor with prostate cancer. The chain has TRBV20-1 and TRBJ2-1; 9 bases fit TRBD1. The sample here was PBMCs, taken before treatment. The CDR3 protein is CSAPGTGSHEQFF. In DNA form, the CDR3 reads TGCAGTGCTCCCGGGACAGGGAGTCATGAGCAGTTCTTC.